This TCR beta chain derives from a study of CXCR3-negative and CXCR3-positive naive CD8 T cells. Study at large: Each library held about 1.5 +/- 0.3 million TRB reads, 110 million to 150 million in total. Study-level points and caveats: Naive CXCR3-negative and CXCR3-positive cells had similar TRBV-TRBJ usage; memory differed. CXCR3-negative naive cells had less hydrophobic TRB CDR3s than did CXCR3-positive naive cells. The authors found comparable surface CD5 between naive subsets and inferred TCR strength from TRB CDR3 properties.

cDNA libraries for TRB were generated by 5' RACE incorporating UMI labels. TCRdb reanalyzed the 5' RACE reads, giving one entry per CDR3 protein sequence and no DNA. The table for this sample gives tens of thousands of distinct CDR3 sequences. About this clonotype: Its antigen is unknown.

This CDR3 has 12 amino acids. Germline V gives CDR1 SQVTM, CDR2 ANQGSEA. The sequencing sample was made of naive CXCR3+ CD8+ T cells from blood. Indicated subset: CD45RO-CCR7+CD27+CD95- naive CD8+ T cells expressing CXCR3 (TNR3+). The TCR sequence derives from a human donor in good health. Some clones in this sample may be carry-over from other donors' samples. The chain recombines TRBV29-1 with TRBJ2-2; TCRdb outputs TRBD1, but without DNA this stays unchecked. The CDR3 spells CSVVGATGELFF.